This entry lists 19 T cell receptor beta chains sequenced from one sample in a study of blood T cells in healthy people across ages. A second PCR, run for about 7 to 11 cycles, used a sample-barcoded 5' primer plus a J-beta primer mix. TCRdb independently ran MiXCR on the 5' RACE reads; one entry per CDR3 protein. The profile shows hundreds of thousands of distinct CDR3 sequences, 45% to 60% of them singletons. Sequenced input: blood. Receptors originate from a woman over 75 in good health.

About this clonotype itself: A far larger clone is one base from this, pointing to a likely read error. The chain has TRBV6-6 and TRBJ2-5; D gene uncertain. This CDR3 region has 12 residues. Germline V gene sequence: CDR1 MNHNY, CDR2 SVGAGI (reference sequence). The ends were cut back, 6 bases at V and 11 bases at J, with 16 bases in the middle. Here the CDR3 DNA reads TGTGCCAGCAGCTTGAATTCCTACGGGCAGTACTTC. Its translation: CASSLNSYGQYF.

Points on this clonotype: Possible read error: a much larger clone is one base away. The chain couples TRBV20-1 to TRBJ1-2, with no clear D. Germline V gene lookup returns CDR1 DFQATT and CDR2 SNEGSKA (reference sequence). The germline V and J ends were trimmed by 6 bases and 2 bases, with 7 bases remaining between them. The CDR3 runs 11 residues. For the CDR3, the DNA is TGCAGTGCAGGGCGGAACTATGGCTACACCTTC. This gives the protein CSAGRNYGYTF.

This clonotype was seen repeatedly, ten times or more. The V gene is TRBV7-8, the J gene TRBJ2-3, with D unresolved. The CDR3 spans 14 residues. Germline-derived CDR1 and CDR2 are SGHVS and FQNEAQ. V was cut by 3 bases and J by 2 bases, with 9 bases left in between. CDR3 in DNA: TGTGCCAGCAGCTTCGGGCTTTTCACAGATACGCAGTATTTT. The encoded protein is CASSFGLFTDTQYF.

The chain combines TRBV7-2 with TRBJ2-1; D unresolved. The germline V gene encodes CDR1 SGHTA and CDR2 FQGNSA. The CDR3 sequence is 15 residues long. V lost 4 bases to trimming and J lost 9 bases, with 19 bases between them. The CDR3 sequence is CASSSIPARFREQFF. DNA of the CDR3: TGTGCCAGCAGCTCGATCCCGGCCCGCTTCCGTGAGCAGTTCTTC.

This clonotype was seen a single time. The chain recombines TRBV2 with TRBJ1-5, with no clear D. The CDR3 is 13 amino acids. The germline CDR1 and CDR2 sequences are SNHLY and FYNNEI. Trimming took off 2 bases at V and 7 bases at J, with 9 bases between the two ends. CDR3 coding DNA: TGTGCCAGCAGTGAACTCGGGAGGCAGCCCCAGCATTTT. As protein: CASSELGRQPQHF.

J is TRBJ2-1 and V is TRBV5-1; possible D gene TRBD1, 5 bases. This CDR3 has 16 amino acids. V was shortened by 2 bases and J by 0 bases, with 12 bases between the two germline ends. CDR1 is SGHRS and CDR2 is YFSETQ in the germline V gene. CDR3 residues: CASSFLPDSSYNEQFF. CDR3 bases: TGCGCCAGCAGCTTCCTACCCGACAGCTCCTACAATGAGCAGTTCTTC.

CDR3 DNA sequence: TGTGCCAGCAGCGCCCGGGGTAGCGGAGGATACAATGAGCAGTACTTC. Amino acids: CASSARGSGGYNEQYF. The chain has TRBV9 and TRBJ2-1; D may be TRBD2 (6 bases). The DNA end is a closer match to TRBJ2-7, so the J assignment may be wrong. Germline lookup yields CDR1 SGDLS and CDR2 YYNGEE. There are 16 residues in the CDR3.

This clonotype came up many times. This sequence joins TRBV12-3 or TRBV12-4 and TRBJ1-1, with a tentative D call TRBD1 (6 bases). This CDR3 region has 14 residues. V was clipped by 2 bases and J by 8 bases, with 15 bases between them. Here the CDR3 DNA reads TGTGCCAGCAGTTTACGGCAAGGGGGACGAGAAGCTTTCTTT. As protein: CASSLRQGGREAFF.

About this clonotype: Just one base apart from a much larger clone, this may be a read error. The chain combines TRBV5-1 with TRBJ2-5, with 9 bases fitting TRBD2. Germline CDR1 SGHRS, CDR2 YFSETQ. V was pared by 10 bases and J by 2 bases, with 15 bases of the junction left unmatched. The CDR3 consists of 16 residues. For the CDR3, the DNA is TGCGCCGGCTCAGGCCTGGCGGGGGGGCGTCAAGAGACCCAGTACTTC. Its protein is CAGSGLAGGRQETQYF.

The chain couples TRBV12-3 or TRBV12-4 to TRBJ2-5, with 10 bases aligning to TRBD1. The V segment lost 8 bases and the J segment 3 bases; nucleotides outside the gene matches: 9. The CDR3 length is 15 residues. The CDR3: CASGDRGFVEETQYF. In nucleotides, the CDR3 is TGTGCCAGCGGGGACAGGGGATTTGTAGAAGAGACCCAGTACTTC.

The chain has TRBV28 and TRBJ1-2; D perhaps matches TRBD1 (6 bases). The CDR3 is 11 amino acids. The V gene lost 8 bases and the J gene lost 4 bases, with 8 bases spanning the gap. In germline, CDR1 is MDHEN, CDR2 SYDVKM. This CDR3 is CASGQFYGYTF. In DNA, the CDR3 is TGTGCCAGCGGACAGTTCTATGGCTACACCTTC.

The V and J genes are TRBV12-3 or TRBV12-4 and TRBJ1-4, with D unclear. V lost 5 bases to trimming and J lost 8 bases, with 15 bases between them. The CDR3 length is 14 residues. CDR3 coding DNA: TGTGCCAGCAGTCCCCAGGTCCGAGGGGAAAAACTGTTTTTT. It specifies CASSPQVRGEKLFF.

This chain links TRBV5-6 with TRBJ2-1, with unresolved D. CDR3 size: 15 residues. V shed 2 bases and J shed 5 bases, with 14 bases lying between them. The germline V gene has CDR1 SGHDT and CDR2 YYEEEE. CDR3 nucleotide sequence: TGTGCCAGCAGCTTAGGGCTTCGTGAGAACAATGAGCAGTTCTTC. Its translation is CASSLGLRENNEQFF.

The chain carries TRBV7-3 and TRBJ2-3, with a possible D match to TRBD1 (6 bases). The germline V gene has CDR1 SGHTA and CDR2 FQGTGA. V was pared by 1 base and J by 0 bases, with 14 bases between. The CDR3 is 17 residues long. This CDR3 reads CASSLNPQGQSTDTQYF. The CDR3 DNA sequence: TGTGCCAGCAGCTTAAACCCCCAGGGGCAAAGCACAGATACGCAGTATTTT.

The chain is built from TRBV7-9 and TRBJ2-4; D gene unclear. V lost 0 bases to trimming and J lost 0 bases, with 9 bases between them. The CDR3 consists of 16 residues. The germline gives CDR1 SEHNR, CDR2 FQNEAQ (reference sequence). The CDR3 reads CASSLAYVGAKNIQYF. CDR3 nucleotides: TGTGCCAGCAGCTTAGCGTACGTGGGAGCCAAAAACATTCAGTACTTC.

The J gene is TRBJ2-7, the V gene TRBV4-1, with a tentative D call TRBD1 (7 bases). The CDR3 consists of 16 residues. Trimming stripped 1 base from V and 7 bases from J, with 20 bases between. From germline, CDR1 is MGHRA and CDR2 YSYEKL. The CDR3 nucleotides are TGCGCCAGCAGCCAAGCCAGGGGGGCTAAACAGTATGAGCAGTACTTC. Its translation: CASSQARGAKQYEQYF.

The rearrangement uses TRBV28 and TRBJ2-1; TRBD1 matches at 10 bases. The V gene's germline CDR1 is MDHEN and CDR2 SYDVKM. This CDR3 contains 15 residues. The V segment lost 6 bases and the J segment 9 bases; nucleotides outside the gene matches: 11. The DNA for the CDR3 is TGTGCCAGCAGGTCCCCCGAGACAGGGGGCTTTGAGCAGTTCTTC. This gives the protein CASRSPETGGFEQFF.

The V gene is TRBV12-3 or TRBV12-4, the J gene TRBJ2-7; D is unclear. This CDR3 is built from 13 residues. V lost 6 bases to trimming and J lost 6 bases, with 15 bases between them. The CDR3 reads CASSSSRFREQYF. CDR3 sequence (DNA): TGTGCCAGCAGCTCCTCCAGGTTTCGCGAGCAGTACTTC.

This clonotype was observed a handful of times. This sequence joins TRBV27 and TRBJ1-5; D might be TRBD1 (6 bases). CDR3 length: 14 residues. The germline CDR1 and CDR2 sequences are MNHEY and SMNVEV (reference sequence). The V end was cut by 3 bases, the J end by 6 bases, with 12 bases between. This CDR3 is CASSFAGVGQPQHF. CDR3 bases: TGTGCCAGCAGTTTCGCAGGGGTCGGTCAGCCCCAGCATTTT.